This T cell receptor beta chain originates from a study of graft-versus-host responses after intestinal transplantation. Study in general: Multivisceral, liver-intestinal, or isolated intestinal transplants were given to recipients.

Study conclusions and caveats: Elevated graft-versus-host to host-versus-graft clonal ratios in allografts were recorded for patients with graft-donor T cell macrochimerism. GvH clones surfaced in recipient marrow, some emerging earlier in ileum or blood.

Comments on this clone: Its cognate antigen is unknown.

Measured with immunoSEQ multiplex PCR; TCRdb has only the in-frame clones, and not every one. The sample holds roughly 40,000 clones, about 90% seen once. The V end was cut by 1 base, the J end by 2 bases, with 8 bases between. The V gene's germline CDR1 is SGHDT and CDR2 YYEEEE. The CDR3 is made up of 14 amino acids. The chain employs TRBV5-6 and TRBJ2-3, with unresolved D. The specimen was PBMCs, collected almost 320 days after intestinal transplant. This sequence was found in a human patient who received an intestinal transplant, so some T cells may come from the graft donor. The CDR3 nucleotides are TGTGCCAGCAGCTTGAGTGGTTACACAGATACGCAGTATTTT. Its protein is CASSLSGYTDTQYF.